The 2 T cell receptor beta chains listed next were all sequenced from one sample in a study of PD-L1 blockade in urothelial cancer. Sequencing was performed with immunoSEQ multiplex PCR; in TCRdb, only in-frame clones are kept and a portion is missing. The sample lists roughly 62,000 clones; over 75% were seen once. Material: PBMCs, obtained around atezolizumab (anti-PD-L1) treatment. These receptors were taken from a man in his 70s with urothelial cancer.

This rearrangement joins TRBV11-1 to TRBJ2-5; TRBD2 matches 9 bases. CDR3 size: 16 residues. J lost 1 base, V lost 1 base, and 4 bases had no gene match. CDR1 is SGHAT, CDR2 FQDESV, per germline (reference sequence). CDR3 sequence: CASSLGGGRVQETQYF. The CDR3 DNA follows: TGTGCCAGCAGCTTAGGCGGCGGGAGGGTCCAAGAGACCCAGTACTTC.

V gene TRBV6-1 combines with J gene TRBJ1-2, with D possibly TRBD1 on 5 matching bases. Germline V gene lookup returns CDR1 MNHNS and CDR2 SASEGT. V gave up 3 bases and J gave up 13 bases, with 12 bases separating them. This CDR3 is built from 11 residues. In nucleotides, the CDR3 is TGTGCCAGCAGTGATGGGGGGTCCTCCACCTTC. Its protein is CASSDGGSSTF.